These T cell receptor beta chains were read from a single sample in a study of blood T cell repertoires in COVID-19. Libraries were prepared by immunoSEQ multiplex PCR; TCRdb keeps only in-frame clonotypes and omits some of them. In the table there are around 70,000 clones, approximately 89% of which are singletons. Sequenced input: peripheral blood. All receptors derive from a man aged 45-65 years with COVID-19, enrolled during active disease. CDR3s include the opening cysteine and the closing phenylalanine or tryptophan. D genes are given only for firm matches. Clone size is not always given. Where it is, it says once, few, many or a class for expanded clones.

d_call j_call v_call cdr3_length clone_size cdr3_nt cdr3_aa
TRBD1 TRBJ2-5 TRBV29-1 14 NA TGCAGCGTTGAAGGAGGACAGGGGGGAGAGACCCAGTACTTC CSVEGGQGGETQYF
TRBD2 TRBJ2-4 TRBV19 17 NA TGTGCCAGTAGCCTTAGCGGGAGGGCCCTCATGCAGAACATTCAGTACTTC CASSLSGRALMQNIQYF
TRBD2 TRBJ2-3 TRBV20-1 17 NA TGCAGTGCTAGTTTGGTAGTGTTCGGGAGCGGGAGAGATACGCAGTATTTT CSASLVVFGSGRDTQYF
TRBD2 TRBJ2-7 TRBV4-3 14 NA TGCGCCAGCAGCCAAGATAGGGGACTATACGAGCAGTACTTC CASSQDRGLYEQYF
TRBD1 TRBJ1-4 TRBV5-1 15 NA TGCGCCAGCAGCTTGCGGACAGGGGAGAATGAAAAACTGTTTTTT CASSLRTGENEKLFF
NA TRBJ2-1 TRBV6-5 11 NA TGTGCCAGCAGTTACGGGCATGAGCAGTTCTTC CASSYGHEQFF
NA TRBJ1-2 TRBV3-1/TRBV3-2 12 NA TGTGCCAGCAGCCAAGCACAGGATGGCTACACCTTC CASSQAQDGYTF
NA TRBJ2-7 TRBV7-9 13 NA TGTGCCAGCAGCCCCGGGACTGAGTACGAGCAGTACTTC CASSPGTEYEQYF
TRBD1 TRBJ1-1 TRBV5-4 16 NA TGTGCCAGCAGCATCGGACAGGGCCGTAGAAACACTGAAGCTTTCTTT CASSIGQGRRNTEAFF
NA TRBJ2-2 TRBV6-6 14 few TGTGCCAGCAGTTACTCATGGGAGTCCGGGGAGCTGTTTTTT CASSYSWESGELFF
NA TRBJ2-5 TRBV7-2 15 once TGTGCCAGCACCCTTACATGGGGGCAGCAAGAGACCCAGTACTTC CASTLTWGQQETQYF
NA TRBJ2-7 TRBV21-1 15 NA TGTGCCAGCAGCAAAGTAAACGGGAGCAGTTACGAGCAGTACTTC CASSKVNGSSYEQYF
TRBD1 TRBJ2-7 TRBV29-1 12 NA TGCAGCGTAGGACAGGACCTCTACGAGCAGTACTTC CSVGQDLYEQYF
NA TRBJ1-5 TRBV11-2 15 NA TGTGCCAGCAGCTTAGAGGGCCACAGCAATCAGCCCCAGCATTTT CASSLEGHSNQPQHF
NA TRBJ2-2 TRBV9 15 NA TGTGCCAGCAGCGTAGAAGGGGATGACACCGGGGAGCTGTTTTTT CASSVEGDDTGELFF
NA TRBJ2-5 TRBV6-8 14 NA TGTGCCAGCAGGGGAGGCGGTCGGCAGGAGACCCAGTACTTC CASRGGGRQETQYF